The T cell receptor (beta chain) under discussion was sequenced for a study of PD-L1 blockade in urothelial cancer. TCRdb keeps only in-frame clones here, not all; method: immunoSEQ multiplex PCR. The sample carries under 90,000 clones, roughly nine tenths recorded once. Note on this clone: The sample carries other DNA sequences with the same CDR3.

V was clipped by 0 bases and J by 2 bases, with 5 bases between them. Germline loops: CDR1 SGDLS, CDR2 YYNGEE. This CDR3 comprises 13 residues. The chain employs TRBV9 and TRBJ2-5, with D unresolved. The sample was PBMCs, taken around atezolizumab (anti-PD-L1) treatment. This receptor was identified in a man aged 60 to 69 with urothelial cancer. The CDR3: CASSVASQETQYF. The DNA of the CDR3 is TGTGCCAGCAGCGTAGCTAGTCAAGAGACCCAGTACTTC.